What follows are 30 T cell receptor beta chains derived from one specimen sequenced in a study of T-cell reconstitution after alpha-beta-depleted transplantation in children. Molecular barcoding with unique molecular identifiers was used for the TCRbeta library. TCRdb itself ran the PCR reads through MiXCR, one entry per CDR3 protein. Found here are 800,000 to 1,000,000 distinct CDR3 sequences, roughly 29% of them singletons; the top ten hold 28%. Sequenced material: PBMCs, mostly from graft donor cells, taken 360 days after TCRalphabeta/CD19-depleted stem cell transplant. These receptors were taken from a boy younger than two who had a stem cell transplant for SCID, so the T cells may come from the graft donor.

The rearrangement links TRBV29-1 to TRBJ2-2; 8 bases line up with TRBD1. Losses at the gene ends were 7 bases for V and 5 bases for J; bases not matched to a gene: 9. This CDR3 has 14 amino acids. Germline-derived CDR1 and CDR2 are SQVTM and ANQGSEA. In DNA form, the CDR3 reads TGCAGCGCAAGGACAGGGAGAGATACCGGGGAGCTGTTTTTT. Translating it yields CSARTGRDTGELFF.

The chain employs TRBV27 and TRBJ2-7; 9 bases line up with TRBD2. The V and J ends lost 7 bases and 2 bases, in that order; junction bases with no gene match: 12. The CDR3 spans 16 residues. CDR1 and CDR2 from the germline V gene are MNHEY and SMNVEV (reference sequence). The DNA of the CDR3 is TGTGCCAGCACCTCCCGGGGTAGCGGGGGAACCTACGAGCAGTACTTC. Protein product: CASTSRGSGGTYEQYF.

This chain joins TRBV6-1 and TRBJ2-2, with D hard to call. CDR1 is MNHNS, CDR2 SASEGT, per germline. Trimming shortened V by 4 bases and J by 3 bases, and 12 bases separated the two germline ends. The CDR3 totals 15 residues. CDR3 in DNA: TGTGCCAGCAGTGTAAGGAGAAGGGACACCGGGGAGCTGTTTTTT. It yields the protein CASSVRRRDTGELFF.

The gene calls are TRBV12-3 or TRBV12-4 and TRBJ1-2, with D unclear. This CDR3 has 18 amino acids. V lost 0 bases and J 4 bases, leaving 21 bases between the germline ends. DNA for the CDR3: TGTGCCAGCAGTTTAGCGCGGGGAGGCAGTATGACCATCTATGGCTACACCTTC. Translated, it gives CASSLARGGSMTIYGYTF.

The table lists this clonotype with a few counts. The rearrangement joins TRBV7-9 to TRBJ2-4, with a weak D call TRBD1 (5 bases). Germline CDR1 SEHNR, CDR2 FQNEAQ (reference sequence). Trimming left V 4 bases short and J 0 bases short, with 13 bases between. CDR3 length: 16 residues. The CDR3 DNA sequence: TGTGCCAGCAGCTCGACAGCCAGACTAGCCAAAAACATTCAGTACTTC. Translation gives CASSSTARLAKNIQYF.

V usage is TRBV7-2 and J usage is TRBJ2-7; 10 bases are a match to TRBD2. The germline V gene encodes CDR1 SGHTA and CDR2 FQGNSA. Trimming took 5 bases from V and 6 from J; bases not matched to a gene: 7. The CDR3 extends over 14 amino acids. The CDR3 spells CASSLISGGFEQYF. CDR3 coding DNA: TGTGCCAGCAGCCTAATTAGCGGGGGGTTCGAGCAGTACTTC.

This clonotype was observed many times. V gene TRBV20-1 combines with J gene TRBJ2-3; TRBD2 matches at 10 bases. This CDR3 comprises 18 residues. V gave up 0 bases and J gave up 8 bases; unmatched junction bases: 17. The germline V gene has CDR1 DFQATT and CDR2 SNEGSKA (reference sequence). The CDR3 DNA follows: TGCAGTGCTAGAGATAAAAGCGGGGGGGTGGGAAGGCTAGGTACGCAGTATTTT. Translating it yields CSARDKSGGVGRLGTQYF.

V is TRBV19 and J is TRBJ2-2; D might be TRBD2 (7 bases). Trimming left V 6 bases short and J 1 base short, with 12 bases between. In germline, CDR1 is LNHDA, CDR2 SQIVND (reference sequence). CDR3 length equals 15 residues. The DNA of the CDR3 is TGTGCCAGTAGGGGGGGGCTCTTGAACACCGGGGAGCTGTTTTTT. This sequence encodes CASRGGLLNTGELFF. Combining the CDR3 with reference TRBV19 and TRBJ2-2 gives the whole variable domain DGGITQSPKYLFRKEGQNVTLSCEQNLNHDAMYWYRQDPGQGLRLIYYSQIVNDFQKGDIAEGYSVSREKKESFPLTVTSAQKNPTAFYLCASRGGLLNTGELFFGEGSRLTVL.

This clonotype was picked up one time. This chain links TRBV20-1 with TRBJ1-1; 8 positions match TRBD1. The germline gives CDR1 DFQATT, CDR2 SNEGSKA (reference sequence). Trimming removed 0 bases from V and 4 bases from J; junction bases left unmatched: 4. There are 14 residues in the CDR3. The CDR3 nucleotides are TGCAGTGCTAGAGAGGACGACAGGGGCACTGAAGCTTTCTTT. Translated: CSAREDDRGTEAFF.

This clonotype has more than one count but fewer than ten. The V and J genes are TRBV12-3 or TRBV12-4 and TRBJ2-3; weak D call: TRBD1 (5 bases). Deletions cut 3 bases from V and 5 bases from J, with 9 bases between. The CDR3 consists of 13 residues. The DNA for the CDR3 is TGTGCCAGCAGTTTTGGACACCAAGATACGCAGTATTTT. Protein sequence: CASSFGHQDTQYF.

In this sample, this clonotype turned up a few times. This chain's CDR3 is CASSLMGRIPETQYF. The CDR3 DNA reads as TGCGCCAGCAGCCTAATGGGACGGATTCCAGAGACCCAGTACTTC. This sequence joins TRBV5-1 and TRBJ2-5; D is tentatively TRBD1 or TRBD2 (5 bases each). CDR1 and CDR2 from the germline V gene are SGHRS and YFSETQ. V was trimmed by 4 bases and J by 4 bases, leaving 17 bases between them. The CDR3 totals 15 residues.

V and J are TRBV20-1 and TRBJ2-3; D is possibly TRBD2 (5 bases). The CDR3 length is 15 residues. CDR1 is DFQATT, CDR2 SNEGSKA, per germline (reference sequence). The V end lost 6 bases, the J end lost 2 bases, and 18 bases lay between the germline ends. CDR3 sequence (DNA): TGCAGTGCCGCCGAGGGCTTTACGAACACAGATACGCAGTATTTT. Translating gives CSAAEGFTNTDTQYF.

This clonotype was seen a handful of times. This rearrangement joins TRBV12-3 or TRBV12-4 to TRBJ2-2; 7 bases are shared with TRBD2. V was pared by 6 bases and J by 5 bases, with 9 bases of the junction left unmatched. This CDR3 has 15 amino acids. This chain's CDR3 is CASRGGTHGTGELFF. The CDR3 DNA reads as TGTGCCAGCAGGGGAGGGACCCACGGTACCGGGGAGCTGTTTTTT.

The V and J genes are TRBV20-1 and TRBJ2-1; D is possibly TRBD2 (5 bases). Trimming removed 2 bases from V and 0 bases from J, with 11 bases in between. This CDR3 region has 15 residues. Germline loops: CDR1 DFQATT, CDR2 SNEGSKA (reference sequence). In DNA form, the CDR3 reads TGCAGTGCTAGATTGTCGGGGAGCTCCTACAATGAGCAGTTCTTC. The encoded protein is CSARLSGSSYNEQFF.

The rearrangement links TRBV5-1 to TRBJ2-5; a weak D match, TRBD1 (6 bases). V was shortened by 6 bases and J by 1 base, with 13 bases between the two germline ends. CDR1 and CDR2 from the germline V gene are SGHRS and YFSETQ. The CDR3 is 14 residues long. CDR3 amino acids: CASTKQGIQETQYF. DNA of the CDR3: TGCGCCAGCACTAAACAGGGAATCCAAGAGACCCAGTACTTC.

This sequence joins TRBV9 and TRBJ2-1; D call uncertain. Germline-derived CDR1 and CDR2 are SGDLS and YYNGEE. V gave up 3 bases and J gave up 3 bases, with 16 bases separating them. The CDR3 runs 16 residues. CDR3 sequence (DNA): TGTGCCAGCAGCGCTCACTCTGGTTCGGGCTACAATGAGCAGTTCTTC. Translation gives CASSAHSGSGYNEQFF.

This clonotype has ten or more counts. The rearrangement uses TRBV5-1 and TRBJ1-1; TRBD1 is a possible D gene (6 bases). V was trimmed by 0 bases and J by 6 bases, leaving 12 bases between them. Germline CDR1 and CDR2: SGHRS and YFSETQ. This CDR3 comprises 14 residues. The CDR3 is CASSLEDRIPEAFF. CDR3 nucleotides: TGCGCCAGCAGCTTGGAGGACAGAATACCTGAAGCTTTCTTT.

The V call is TRBV5-6, the J call TRBJ1-2; D is undetermined. The CDR3 totals 14 residues. Per the germline V gene, CDR1 is SGHDT and CDR2 is YYEEEE. The ends were cut back, 4 bases at V and 4 bases at J, with 14 bases in the middle. The CDR3 sequence is CASSQRVGTYGYTF. Written as DNA, the CDR3 is TGTGCCAGCAGCCAAAGAGTAGGAACCTATGGCTACACCTTC. The complete variable domain, with remaining parts taken from reference TRBV5-6 and TRBJ1-2, reads DAGVTQSPTHLIKTRGQQVTLRCSPKSGHDTVSWYQQALGQGPQFIFQYYEEEERQRGNFPDRFSGHQFPNYSSELNVNALLLGDSALYLCASSQRVGTYGYTFGSGTRLTVV.

The rearrangement joins TRBV7-8 to TRBJ2-5; the D gene is possibly TRBD2 (6 bases). There are 14 residues in the CDR3. With 0 bases removed from V and 9 bases from J, the gap between germline ends came to 14 bases. The germline V gene encodes CDR1 SGHVS and CDR2 FQNEAQ. The CDR3 is CASSLAGRIAAQYF. The CDR3 region has the DNA TGTGCCAGCAGCTTAGCGGGGAGGATCGCGGCCCAGTACTTC.

This sequence joins TRBV7-9 and TRBJ1-1; D ambiguous. This CDR3 spans 12 amino acids. The germline CDR1 and CDR2 sequences are SEHNR and FQNEAQ (reference sequence). The germline V and J ends were trimmed by 1 base and 7 bases, with 7 bases remaining between them. DNA of the CDR3: TGTGCCAGCAGCTTAGTCCCGTTTGAAGCTTTCTTT. Amino acid sequence: CASSLVPFEAFF.

This clonotype was seen a handful of times. The chain combines TRBV6-5 with TRBJ2-7; a weak D match, TRBD2 (6 bases). V was cut by 4 bases and J by 1 base, with 23 bases left in between. The CDR3 runs to 18 residues. The V gene's germline CDR1 is MNHEY and CDR2 SVGAGI. The CDR3 protein is CASSFTYYPGLLSYEQYF. The CDR3 DNA reads TGTGCCAGCAGTTTCACCTACTATCCGGGACTTCTATCCTACGAGCAGTACTTC.

This clonotype was counted between two and nine times. The chain couples TRBV15 to TRBJ1-5; 7 bases are shared with TRBD1. The CDR3 has 21 amino acids. Germline values: CDR1 LNHNV, CDR2 YYDKDF (reference sequence). V lost 0 bases and J lost 9; bases outside the gene matches: 26. CDR3 bases: TGTGCCACCAGCAGAGATAGGACAGGACGGGAGGGCGGCCTTGGGAGTAGGCCCCAGCATTTT. Translating gives CATSRDRTGREGGLGSRPQHF.

This clonotype was observed many times. V is TRBV7-2 and J is TRBJ1-1; TRBD1 matches 8 bases. The CDR3 has 11 amino acids. The J segment lost 10 bases and the V segment lost 4 bases, leaving 2 bases of the junction unmatched. CDR1 is SGHTA, CDR2 FQGNSA, per germline. DNA for the CDR3: TGTGCCAGCAGCTCTGGACAGGGAGCTTTCTTT. Its protein product is CASSSGQGAFF.

The CDR3 region has the DNA TGCGCCACCCAATGGGCAGTTTATAATGAGCAGTTCTTC. It yields the protein CATQWAVYNEQFF. The rearrangement uses TRBV5-1 and TRBJ2-1, with D hard to call. V dropped 9 bases and J dropped 7 bases, with 17 bases sitting between them. The germline gives CDR1 SGHRS, CDR2 YFSETQ. CDR3 size: 13 residues.

This chain uses TRBV5-5 with TRBJ2-1; 7 nucleotides agree with TRBD1. The CDR3 runs 15 residues. Germline loops: CDR1 SGHKS, CDR2 YYEKEE (reference sequence). V was pared by 4 bases and J by 7 bases, with 11 bases of the junction left unmatched. CDR3 amino acids: CASSRMVGQWNEQFF. DNA for the CDR3: TGTGCCAGCAGCAGGATGGTGGGACAGTGGAATGAGCAGTTCTTC.

The chain recombines TRBV12-3 or TRBV12-4 with TRBJ2-7, with 9 bases that match TRBD1. The CDR3 has 18 amino acids. The trim removed 2 bases at V and 3 bases at J, leaving 14 bases unmatched. This CDR3 reads CASSLNRRSTGGGYEQYF. The CDR3 DNA reads TGTGCCAGCAGTTTAAACCGGAGGTCGACAGGGGGAGGCTACGAGCAGTACTTC.

V is TRBV5-1 and J is TRBJ1-6, with D unclear. Trimming cost V 0 bases and J 9 bases, with 10 bases left between them. The CDR3 covers 14 residues. Germline V gene lookup returns CDR1 SGHRS and CDR2 YFSETQ. The CDR3: CASSLADTRSPLHF. In nucleotides, the CDR3 is TGCGCCAGCAGCTTGGCCGACACGCGTTCACCCCTCCACTTT.

The chain links TRBV29-1 to TRBJ1-1, with unresolved D. The germline CDR1 and CDR2 sequences are SQVTM and ANQGSEA. Trimming removed 3 bases at V and 0 bases at J, with 14 bases between. The CDR3 sequence is 15 residues long. CDR3 protein: CSVDWGIRLNTEAFF. The CDR3 coding sequence is TGCAGCGTTGATTGGGGAATCAGACTGAACACTGAAGCTTTCTTT.

This clonotype has more than one count but fewer than ten. The chain recombines TRBV5-1 with TRBJ2-1; D is perhaps TRBD2 (6 bases). V was clipped by 4 bases and J by 7 bases, with 18 bases between them. The germline CDR1 and CDR2 sequences are SGHRS and YFSETQ. The CDR3 sequence is 15 residues long. The CDR3 region is CASSRGTPKANEQFF. CDR3 in DNA: TGCGCCAGCAGCCGCGGGACTCCCAAGGCGAATGAGCAGTTCTTC.

A few counts support this clonotype. The chain carries TRBV20-1 and TRBJ2-7, with 8 bases lining up with TRBD2. The germline V gene has CDR1 DFQATT and CDR2 SNEGSKA (reference sequence). The J segment lost 7 bases and the V segment lost 3 bases, leaving 14 bases of the junction unmatched. The CDR3 is 15 amino acids. Here the CDR3 reads CSARPIAGPSWEQYF. The CDR3 coding sequence is TGCAGTGCTAGGCCTATAGCGGGGCCTTCTTGGGAGCAGTACTTC.